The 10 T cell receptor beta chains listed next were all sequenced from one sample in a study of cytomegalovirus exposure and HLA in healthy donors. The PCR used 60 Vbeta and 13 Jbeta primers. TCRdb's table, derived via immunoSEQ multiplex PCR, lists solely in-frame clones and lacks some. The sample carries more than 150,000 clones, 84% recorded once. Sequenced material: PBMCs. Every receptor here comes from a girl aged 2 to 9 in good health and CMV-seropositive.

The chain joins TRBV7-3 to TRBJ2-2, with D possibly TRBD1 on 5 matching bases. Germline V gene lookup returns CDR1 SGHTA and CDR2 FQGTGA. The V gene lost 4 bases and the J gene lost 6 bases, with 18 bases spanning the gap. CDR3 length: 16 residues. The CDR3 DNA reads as TGTGCCAGCAGCTCAAGGTCTGGGGCCGAGGCCGGGGAGCTGTTTTTT. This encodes CASSSRSGAEAGELFF. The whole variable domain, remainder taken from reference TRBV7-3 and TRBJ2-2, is GAGVSQTPSNKVTEKGKYVELRCDPISGHTALYWYRQSLGQGPEFLIYFQGTGAADDSGLPNDRFFAVRPEGSVSTLKIQRTERGDSAVYLCASSSRSGAEAGELFFGEGSRLTVL.

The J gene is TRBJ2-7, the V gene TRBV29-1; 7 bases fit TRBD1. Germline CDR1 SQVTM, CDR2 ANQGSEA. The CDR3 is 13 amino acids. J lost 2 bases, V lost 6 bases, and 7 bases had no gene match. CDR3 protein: CSVGTVLTYEQYF. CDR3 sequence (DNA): TGCAGCGTCGGGACAGTTCTAACCTACGAGCAGTACTTC.

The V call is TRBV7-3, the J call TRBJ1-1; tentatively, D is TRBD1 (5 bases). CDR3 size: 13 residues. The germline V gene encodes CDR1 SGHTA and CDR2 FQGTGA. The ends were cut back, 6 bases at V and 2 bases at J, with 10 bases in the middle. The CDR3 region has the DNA TGTGCCAGCAGTGAAGGACAAAACACTGAAGCTTTCTTT. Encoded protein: CASSEGQNTEAFF.

CDR3 protein: CASTETSGRAETQYF. The CDR3 DNA is TGTGCCAGCACGGAGACTAGCGGGAGGGCGGAGACCCAGTACTTC. This chain links TRBV2 with TRBJ2-5; 14 bases map to TRBD2. Trimming at V came to 7 bases and at J to 5 bases, leaving 6 bases not matched to a gene. The CDR3 covers 15 residues. Germline loops: CDR1 SNHLY, CDR2 FYNNEI.

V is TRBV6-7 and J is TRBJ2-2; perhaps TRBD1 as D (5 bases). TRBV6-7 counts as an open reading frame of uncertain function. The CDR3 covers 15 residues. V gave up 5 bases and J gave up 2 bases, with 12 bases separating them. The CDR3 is CASSIDSDNTGELFF. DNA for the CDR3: TGTGCCAGCAGTATTGACAGCGATAACACCGGGGAGCTGTTTTTT.

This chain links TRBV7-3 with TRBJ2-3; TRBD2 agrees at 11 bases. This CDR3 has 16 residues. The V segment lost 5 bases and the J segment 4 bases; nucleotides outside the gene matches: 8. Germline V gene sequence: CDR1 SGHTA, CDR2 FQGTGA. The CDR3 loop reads CASSPIAGGPSDTQYF. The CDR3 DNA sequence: TGTGCCAGCAGCCCTATAGCGGGAGGGCCTTCAGATACGCAGTATTTT.

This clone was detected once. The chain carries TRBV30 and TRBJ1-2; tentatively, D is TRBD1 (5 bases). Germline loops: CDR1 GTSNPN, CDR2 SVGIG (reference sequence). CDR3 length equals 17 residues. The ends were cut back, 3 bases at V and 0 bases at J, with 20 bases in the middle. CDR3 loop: CAWRRGRGVEANYGYTF. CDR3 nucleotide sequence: TGTGCCTGGAGGCGTGGTCGGGGGGTTGAAGCTAACTATGGCTACACCTTC.

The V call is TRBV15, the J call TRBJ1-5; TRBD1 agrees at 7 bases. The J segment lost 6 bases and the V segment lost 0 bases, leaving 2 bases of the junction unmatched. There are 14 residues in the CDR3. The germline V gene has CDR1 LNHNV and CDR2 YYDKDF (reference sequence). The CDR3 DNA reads TGTGCCACCAGCAGAGAGAGACAGGGTCAGCCCCAGCATTTT. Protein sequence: CATSRERQGQPQHF. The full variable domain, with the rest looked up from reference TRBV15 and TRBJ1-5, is DAMVIQNPRYQVTQFGKPVTLSCSQTLNHNVMYWYQQKSSQAPKLLFHYYDKDFNNEADTPDNFQSRRPNTSFCFLDIRSPGLGDTAMYLCATSRERQGQPQHFGDGTRLSIL.

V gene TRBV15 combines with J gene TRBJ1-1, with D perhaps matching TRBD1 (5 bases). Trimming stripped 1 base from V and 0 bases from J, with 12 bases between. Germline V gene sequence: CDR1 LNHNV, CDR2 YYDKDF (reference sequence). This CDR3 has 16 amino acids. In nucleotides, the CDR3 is TGTGCCACCAGCAGAGGTCGGGGGTGGTTGAACACTGAAGCTTTCTTT. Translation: CATSRGRGWLNTEAFF. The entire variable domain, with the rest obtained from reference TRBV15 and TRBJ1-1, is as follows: DAMVIQNPRYQVTQFGKPVTLSCSQTLNHNVMYWYQQKSSQAPKLLFHYYDKDFNNEADTPDNFQSRRPNTSFCFLDIRSPGLGDTAMYLCATSRGRGWLNTEAFFGQGTRLTVV.

CDR3 amino acids: CATIGGYLYNEQFF. The CDR3 DNA is TGTGCCACAATTGGGGGCTACTTGTACAATGAGCAGTTCTTC. The V and J genes are TRBV11-2 and TRBJ2-1; D is perhaps TRBD1 (6 bases). This CDR3 is 14 amino acids long. Germline CDR1 SGHAT, CDR2 FQNNGV. The ends were cut back, 10 bases at V and 4 bases at J, with 17 bases in the middle.